The clone carrying this TCR beta chain was observed once. What it binds is unknown. The data derive from a study of pediatric ulcerative colitis. Points from the study as a whole: Substantially fewer templates came from a couple of patients' blood samples.

Samples were sequenced at Survey level, maximum 500,000 reads. Assay: immunoSEQ multiplex PCR; the TCRdb copy retains only in-frame clones and omits some. The profile covers tens of thousands of clones, with approximately 73% appearing a single time and roughly 0.7% taken by the ten largest. The CDR3 contains 15 residues. Trimming shortened V by 2 bases and J by 2 bases, and 8 bases separated the two germline ends. Germline V gives CDR1 SGHRS, CDR2 YFSETQ. Rectal tissue came from one to two pinch biopsies taken at colonoscopy. The chain joins TRBV5-1 to TRBJ2-6; either TRBD1 or TRBD2 may fit D (5 bases each). Sequencing was performed on gut tissue. The TCR sequence derives from a boy younger than 18 with moderate ulcerative colitis. The CDR3 reads CASSFRDPGANVLTF. The CDR3 DNA reads TGCGCCAGCAGCTTCCGGGACCCTGGGGCCAACGTCCTGACTTTC.